A single sample gave rise to the 10 T cell receptor beta chains below, sequenced in a study of T cells after yellow fever vaccination. In TCRdb, the 5' RACE reads were re-called with MiXCR into one record per CDR3 protein. The table has about 630,000 distinct CDR3 sequences, about 12% seen once. This specimen consisted of PBMCs, obtained on the day of the yellow fever booster vaccination. The receptors here all came from a man aged 25-40 years who received the YFV17D yellow fever vaccine.

The sample holds a few counts of this clonotype. J is TRBJ2-2 and V is TRBV7-9; TRBD1 aligns across 10 bases. Germline V gene data show CDR1 as SEHNR and CDR2 as FQNEAQ (reference sequence). CDR3 length equals 17 residues. The J segment lost 7 bases and the V segment lost 4 bases, leaving 12 bases of the junction unmatched. Here the CDR3 DNA reads TGTGCCAGCAGCTCTACCAGGGACAGGGGTAAAAACGGGGAGCTGTTTTTT. It specifies CASSSTRDRGKNGELFF. Filled out from reference TRBV7-9 and TRBJ2-2, the complete variable domain reads DTGVSQNPRHKITKRGQNVTFRCDPISEHNRLYWYRQTLGQGPEFLTYFQNEAQLEKSRLLSDRFSAERPKGSFSTLEIQRTEQGDSAMYLCASSSTRDRGKNGELFFGEGSRLTVL.

A few counts support this clonotype. The genes are TRBV12-3 or TRBV12-4 and TRBJ2-5; TRBD2 aligns across 9 bases. Trimming at V came to 5 bases and at J to 7 bases, leaving 17 bases not matched to a gene. This CDR3 is 17 amino acids long. This CDR3 is CASSPIWREGLVGTQYF. For the CDR3, the DNA is TGTGCCAGCAGTCCTATCTGGCGGGAGGGCTTAGTAGGGACCCAGTACTTC.

The V gene is TRBV20-1, the J gene TRBJ2-2; a possible D gene is TRBD2 (6 bases). Germline loops: CDR1 DFQATT, CDR2 SNEGSKA (reference sequence). Trimming took off 5 bases at V and 3 bases at J, with 10 bases between the two ends. This CDR3 contains 13 residues. CDR3 protein: CSARELDTGELFF. CDR3 DNA sequence: TGCAGTGCTCGGGAGTTGGACACCGGGGAGCTGTTTTTT.

This chain links TRBV12-3 or TRBV12-4 with TRBJ2-7; no clear D. The CDR3 is 13 amino acids. Trimming removed 0 bases at V and 2 bases at J, with 5 bases between. The CDR3 here is CASSLAPAYEQYF. CDR3 nucleotides: TGTGCCAGCAGTTTAGCGCCCGCCTACGAGCAGTACTTC.

This clonotype was detected a few times. The chain recombines TRBV5-5 with TRBJ2-5; tentative D call: TRBD2 (6 bases). The CDR3 extends over 15 amino acids. CDR1 is SGHKS and CDR2 is YYEKEE in the germline V gene (reference sequence). V lost 3 bases to trimming and J lost 2 bases, with 14 bases between them. The CDR3 coding sequence is TGTGCCAGCAGCTCTGAGGGACTGCAACAAGAGACCCAGTACTTC. Its translation is CASSSEGLQQETQYF.

In its sample, this clonotype was seen a few times. The V call is TRBV25-1, the J call TRBJ2-3, with TRBD2 identical over 12 bases. The CDR3 totals 14 residues. CDR1 and CDR2 (germline): MGHDK, SYGVNS. The trim removed 4 bases at V and 7 bases at J, leaving 3 bases unmatched. The CDR3 here is CASSGTSGRHTQYF. The CDR3 DNA is TGTGCCAGCAGTGGTACTAGCGGGAGGCATACGCAGTATTTT. Using reference TRBV25-1 and TRBJ2-3 for the parts outside the CDR3, the full variable domain is EADIYQTPRYLVIGTGKKITLECSQTMGHDKMYWYQQDPGMELHLIHYSYGVNSTEKGDLSSESTVSRIRTEHFPLTLESARPSHTSQYLCASSGTSGRHTQYFGPGTRLTVL.

This clonotype was counted ten times or more. This sequence joins TRBV7-2 and TRBJ2-7; a possible D gene is TRBD2 (5 bases). Germline V gene data show CDR1 as SGHTA and CDR2 as FQGNSA. This CDR3 spans 12 amino acids. Between the trimmed V and J ends, which lost 1 base and 9 bases, there was a span of 10 bases. In nucleotides, the CDR3 is TGTGCCAGCAGCTTAGAGGCGGCGGGGCAGTACTTC. Its translation: CASSLEAAGQYF.

This clonotype has ten or more counts. CDR3 nucleotides: TGTGCCAGCAGCATTAGCGGGAGGTTGTACAATGAGCAGTTCTTC. Translating gives CASSISGRLYNEQFF. The rearrangement joins TRBV28 to TRBJ2-1, with 10 positions matching TRBD2. Germline CDR1 and CDR2: MDHEN and SYDVKM. The CDR3 extends over 15 amino acids. Trimming at V came to 6 bases and at J to 4 bases, leaving 6 bases not matched to a gene.

This clonotype has ten or more counts. The DNA for the CDR3 is TGTGCCAGCAGGTACACCGGGGAGCTGTTTTTT. Translating gives CASRYTGELFF. The V call is TRBV12-3 or TRBV12-4, the J call TRBJ2-2; D uncertain. V was trimmed by 6 bases and J by 3 bases, leaving 2 bases between them. There are 11 residues in the CDR3.

This clonotype turned up a few times. The rearrangement links TRBV5-1 to TRBJ2-3; D not resolved. The CDR3 covers 16 residues. Germline V gene lookup returns CDR1 SGHRS and CDR2 YFSETQ. V lost 0 bases to trimming and J lost 3 bases, with 14 bases between them. The CDR3 DNA sequence: TGCGCCAGCAGCTTGGGGTCTACCGCGATTACAGATACGCAGTATTTT. Protein sequence: CASSLGSTAITDTQYF. Together with reference TRBV5-1 and TRBJ2-3, the CDR3 gives the full variable domain: KAGVTQTPRYLIKTRGQQVTLSCSPISGHRSVSWYQQTPGQGLQFLFEYFSETQRNKGNFPGRFSGRQFSNSRSEMNVSTLELGDSALYLCASSLGSTAITDTQYFGPGTRLTVL.